These T cell receptor beta chains were read from a single sample in a study of Graves' ophthalmopathy and Graves' hyperthyroidism. TCRdb redid the calling of the multiplex PCR reads with MiXCR, one entry per CDR3 protein. This sample has some 400,000 distinct CDR3 sequences, with about 18% found just once. The sample consisted of peripheral blood. Receptor source: a woman aged 18-30 years with Graves' ophthalmopathy. Both conserved end residues are part of each CDR3. A D gene is named only where the DNA matches it firmly. Clone size is shown for a subset of rows, as once, few, many or a class of expanded clone.

V gene	D gene	clone size	J gene	CDR3 protein	CDR3 DNA
TRBV28	TRBD1	many	TRBJ1-3	CASSLGTGLSGNTIYF	TGTGCCAGCAGTCTAGGGACAGGCCTCTCTGGAAACACCATATATTTT
TRBV4-3	TRBD1	many	TRBJ1-5	CASSQDRTGLRPQHF	TGCGCCAGCAGCCAAGATAGGACAGGGCTGCGGCCCCAGCATTTT
TRBV11-2	-	many	TRBJ1-5	CASSPLGGSDQPQHF	TGTGCCAGCAGCCCATTGGGGGGAAGTGATCAGCCCCAGCATTTT
TRBV20-1	-	many	TRBJ1-1	CSASARAEGEAFF	TGCAGTGCTAGCGCCCGAGCAGAGGGTGAAGCTTTCTTT
TRBV12-3/TRBV12-4	-	many	TRBJ2-4	CASSLEIFNIQYF	TGTGCCAGCAGTTTAGAAATATTCAACATTCAGTACTTC
TRBV12-3/TRBV12-4	-	once	TRBJ2-5	CASRRGLSQETQYF	TGTGCCAGCAGAAGAGGACTCTCCCAAGAGACCCAGTACTTC
TRBV27	-	-	TRBJ2-4	CASSPRGHINIQYF	TGTGCCAGCAGTCCCAGGGGTCATATAAACATTCAGTACTTC
TRBV5-5	-	-	TRBJ1-1	CASSPGQFHEAFF	TGTGCCAGCAGTCCCGGACAGTTCCATGAAGCTTTCTTT
TRBV6-2/TRBV6-3	-	many	TRBJ2-2	CASSSSIPRDGELFF	TGTGCCAGCAGTTCGTCCATCCCCCGCGACGGGGAGCTGTTTTTT
TRBV6-1	TRBD2	many	TRBJ2-2	CASSGASGSGELFF	TGTGCCAGCAGTGGGGCTAGCGGGAGTGGGGAGCTGTTTTTT
TRBV4-1	-	few	TRBJ1-1	CASSQPGGSAEAFF	TGCGCCAGCAGCCAACCCGGGGGAAGCGCTGAAGCTTTCTTT
TRBV29-1	TRBD1	many	TRBJ1-1	CSVVQGGWLNTEAFF	TGCAGCGTTGTTCAGGGGGGATGGTTGAACACTGAAGCTTTCTTT
TRBV28	TRBD1	many	TRBJ2-5	CASSFDRGDRQETQYF	TGTGCCAGCAGTTTTGACAGGGGGGATAGACAAGAGACCCAGTACTTC
TRBV11-3	-	many	TRBJ2-2	CASSPHLWRVTGELFF	TGTGCCAGCAGCCCACATCTGTGGAGGGTGACCGGGGAGCTGTTTTTT
TRBV28	-	many	TRBJ1-1	CASSFLTGNTEAFF	TGTGCCAGCAGTTTCCTGACAGGGAACACTGAAGCTTTCTTT
TRBV12-3/TRBV12-4	TRBD1	-	TRBJ1-2	CASSSQGRGLWDGYTF	TGTGCCAGCAGCTCCCAGGGGAGGGGGCTCTGGGATGGCTACACCTTC
TRBV28	-	many	TRBJ2-5	CASSSPDLRETQYF	TGTGCCAGCAGTTCTCCGGACTTGAGGGAGACCCAGTACTTC